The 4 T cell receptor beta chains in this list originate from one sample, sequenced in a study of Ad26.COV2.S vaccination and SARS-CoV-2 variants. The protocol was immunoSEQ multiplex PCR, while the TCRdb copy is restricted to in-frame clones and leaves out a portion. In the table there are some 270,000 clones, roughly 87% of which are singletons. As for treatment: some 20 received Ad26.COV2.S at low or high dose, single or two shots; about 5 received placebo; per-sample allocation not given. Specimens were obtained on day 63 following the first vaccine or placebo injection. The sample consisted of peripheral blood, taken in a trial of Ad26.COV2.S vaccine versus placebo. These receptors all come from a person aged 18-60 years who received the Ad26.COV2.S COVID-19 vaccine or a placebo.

The CDR3 sequence: CASSLGGGSAFF. For the CDR3, the DNA is TGCGCCAGCTCCCTGGGAGGGGGATCAGCTTTCTTT. V and J are TRBV5-1 and TRBJ1-1, with D possibly matching TRBD1 (6 bases). CDR3 length: 12 amino acids. Germline V lookup: CDR1 SGHRS, CDR2 YFSETQ. V lost 7 bases, J lost 10 bases, and 17 bases lay in between.

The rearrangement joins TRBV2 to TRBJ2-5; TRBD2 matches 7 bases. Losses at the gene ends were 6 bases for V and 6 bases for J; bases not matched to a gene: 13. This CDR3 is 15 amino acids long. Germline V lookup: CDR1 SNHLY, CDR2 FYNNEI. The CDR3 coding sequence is TGTGCCAGCAGATTGAGGGGTCTAGCGGAAAAGACCCAGTACTTC. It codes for CASRLRGLAEKTQYF.

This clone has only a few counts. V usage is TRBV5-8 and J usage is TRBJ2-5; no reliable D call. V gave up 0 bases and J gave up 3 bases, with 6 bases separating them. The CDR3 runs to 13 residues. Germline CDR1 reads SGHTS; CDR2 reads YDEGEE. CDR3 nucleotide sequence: TGTGCCAGCAGCTTGGGGCCTAAAGAGACCCAGTACTTC. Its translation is CASSLGPKETQYF. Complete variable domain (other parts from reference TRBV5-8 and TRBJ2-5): EAGVTQSPTHLIKTRGQQATLRCSPISGHTSVYWYQQALGLGLQFLLWYDEGEERNRGNFPPRFSGRQFPNYSSELNVNALELEDSALYLCASSLGPKETQYFGPGTRLLVL.

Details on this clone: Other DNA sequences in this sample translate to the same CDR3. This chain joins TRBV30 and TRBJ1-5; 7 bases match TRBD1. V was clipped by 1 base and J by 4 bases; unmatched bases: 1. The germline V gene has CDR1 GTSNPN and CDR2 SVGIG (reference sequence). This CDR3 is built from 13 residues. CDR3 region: CAWSGQGNQPQHF. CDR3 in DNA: TGTGCCTGGAGTGGACAGGGTAATCAGCCCCAGCATTTT.